Listed here are 6 T cell receptor beta chains from one sample, sequenced in a study of OX40 agonist ivuxolimab in advanced cancers. Data came from immunoSEQ multiplex PCR; TCRdb stores just in-frame clones and leaves some out. The sample lists about 100,000 clones; 75% to 95% were seen once. The starting material was CD4+ or CD8+ T cells sorted from blood, obtained in a trial of the OX40 agonist ivuxolimab. Source of these receptors: an adult with an advanced solid tumor such as melanoma, head and neck, liver or kidney cancer.

The V and J genes are TRBV28 and TRBJ1-5, with 9 positions matching TRBD1. V lost 6 bases to trimming and J lost 9 bases; unmatched junction nucleotides: 12. CDR3 size: 15 residues. CDR1 MDHEN and CDR2 SYDVKM come from the germline V gene. CDR3 loop: CASSGTQGAPGPQHF. DNA of the CDR3: TGTGCCAGCAGCGGGACACAGGGGGCCCCGGGGCCCCAGCATTTT.

The J gene is TRBJ2-5, the V gene TRBV5-1; the D gene is possibly TRBD1 (6 bases). Germline V CDR1 and CDR2: SGHRS, YFSETQ. The V gene lost 1 base and the J gene lost 4 bases, with 11 bases spanning the gap. The CDR3 length is 14 residues. CDR3 coding DNA: TGCGCCAGCAGCTTGACAGGGATTGGAGAGACCCAGTACTTC. Protein product: CASSLTGIGETQYF.

The chain couples TRBV7-2 to TRBJ2-2; D may be TRBD1 or TRBD2 (5 bases each). The germline V and J ends were trimmed by 4 bases and 2 bases, with 11 bases remaining between them. The CDR3 runs 15 residues. Germline values: CDR1 SGHTA, CDR2 FQGNSA. This CDR3 reads CASSSGRLNTGELFF. Here the CDR3 DNA reads TGTGCCAGCAGCTCGGGACGGCTTAACACCGGGGAGCTGTTTTTT.

The chain links TRBV7-8 to TRBJ2-5; 8 bases line up with TRBD1. V was clipped by 10 bases and J by 1 base; unmatched bases: 8. CDR1 and CDR2 (germline): SGHVS, FQNEAQ. This CDR3 region has 14 residues. The CDR3 bases are TGTGCCAACACCCGGACAGGGACCCAAGAGACCCAGTACTTC. Amino acid sequence: CANTRTGTQETQYF.

The V gene is TRBV2, the J gene TRBJ1-2; 7 bases are a match to TRBD1. The CDR3 length is 14 residues. V was clipped by 8 bases and J by 8 bases; unmatched bases: 14. Germline V gene lookup returns CDR1 SNHLY and CDR2 FYNNEI. CDR3 nucleotides: TGTGCCAGCGTTTTTGACAGGGTGGCTTCAGGCTACACCTTC. Translation: CASVFDRVASGYTF. The full variable domain, in which reference TRBV2 and TRBJ1-2 provide the parts outside the CDR3, is EPEVTQTPSHQVTQMGQEVILRCVPISNHLYFYWYRQILGQKVEFLVSFYNNEISEKSEIFDDQFSVERPDGSNFTLKIRSTKLEDSAMYFCASVFDRVASGYTFGSGTRLTVV.

This clone was counted a few times. Other DNA sequences of this sample code for an identical CDR3. CDR3 DNA sequence: TGCAGTGTGGCGGAGACCCAGTACTTC. As protein: CSVAETQYF. This chain connects TRBV20-1 to TRBJ2-5; D unresolved. Germline loops: CDR1 DFQATT, CDR2 SNEGSKA (reference sequence). The V gene lost 7 bases and the J gene lost 5 bases, with 5 bases spanning the gap. This CDR3 is 9 amino acids long.